A single sample is the source of the 18 T cell receptor beta chains below, sequenced in a study of T cells after somatic rescue of genetic block. Libraries were prepared by immunoSEQ multiplex PCR; TCRdb keeps only in-frame clonotypes and omits some of them. Of about 8,000 clones listed, around 75% are singletons. Sequencing input: peripheral blood mononuclear cells (PBMCs). The receptors were sampled from a boy between 10 and 17 years old.

The chain has TRBV2 and TRBJ2-5; D remains ambiguous. Trimming took off 3 bases at V and 5 bases at J, with 4 bases between the two ends. Germline lookup yields CDR1 SNHLY and CDR2 FYNNEI. CDR3 size: 11 residues. The chain's CDR3 is CASSEMETQYF. The CDR3 nucleotides are TGTGCCAGCAGTGAGATGGAGACCCAGTACTTC.

In this sample, this clone turned up once. This rearrangement joins TRBV4-3 to TRBJ2-2; perhaps TRBD2 as D (5 bases). Germline V gene data show CDR1 as LGHNA and CDR2 as YSLEER. This CDR3 contains 16 residues. The V end was cut by 3 bases, the J end by 4 bases, with 15 bases between. CDR3: CASSHWAGMGTGELFF. The DNA for the CDR3 is TGCGCCAGCAGCCATTGGGCGGGCATGGGCACCGGGGAGCTGTTTTTT.

This clone was detected a few times. The chain uses TRBV10-1 and TRBJ1-4, with 10 positions matching TRBD1. The CDR3 totals 14 residues. Germline lookup yields CDR1 WNHNN and CDR2 SYGVQD (reference sequence). V lost 0 bases, J lost 8 bases, and 0 bases stayed unmatched. CDR3 loop: CASSESTGGEKLFF. In DNA form, the CDR3 reads TGCGCCAGCAGTGAGTCGACAGGGGGCGAAAAACTGTTTTTT.

The chain links TRBV7-9 to TRBJ2-3; D tentatively fits TRBD1 or TRBD2 (5 bases each). With 3 bases removed from V and 1 base from J, the gap between germline ends came to 23 bases. The CDR3 spans 19 residues. Germline V gives CDR1 SEHNR, CDR2 FQNEAQ (reference sequence). In nucleotides, the CDR3 is TGTGCCAGCAGCTTGGGGATGGGGGAGAGGGGATTCCGCACAGATACGCAGTATTTT. Protein: CASSLGMGERGFRTDTQYF.

The V and J genes are TRBV29-1 and TRBJ2-5; D is undetermined. This CDR3 region has 13 residues. V lost 0 bases and J lost 2, with 7 bases in between. Germline CDR1 reads SQVTM; CDR2 reads ANQGSEA. The CDR3 DNA reads as TGCAGCGTTGAAGATTTCCCGCAAGAGACCCAGTACTTC. As protein: CSVEDFPQETQYF.

The V gene is TRBV7-3, the J gene TRBJ1-5; tentative D call: TRBD1 (6 bases). Germline values: CDR1 SGHTA, CDR2 FQGTGA. The ends were cut back, 7 bases at V and 0 bases at J, with 16 bases in the middle. The CDR3 extends over 16 amino acids. CDR3 amino acids: CASNRGGFGSNQPQHF. CDR3 nucleotides: TGTGCCAGCAACAGAGGGGGATTCGGTAGCAATCAGCCCCAGCATTTT.

The chain recombines TRBV10-1 with TRBJ2-1; D call uncertain. Germline CDR1 is WNHNN and CDR2 is SYGVQD (reference sequence). V lost 6 bases and J 8 bases, leaving 14 bases between the germline ends. The CDR3 contains 13 residues. DNA for the CDR3: TGCGCCAGCAGCGAATACTCAATGGATGAGCAGTTCTTC. Translating it yields CASSEYSMDEQFF.

The rearrangement joins TRBV7-9 to TRBJ2-1, with 9 bases that match TRBD2. The CDR3 consists of 14 residues. V gave up 5 bases and J gave up 6 bases; unmatched junction bases: 5. The germline V gene encodes CDR1 SEHNR and CDR2 FQNEAQ (reference sequence). Here the CDR3 reads CASSPSGVSNEQFF. CDR3 nucleotides: TGTGCCAGCAGCCCTAGCGGGGTGAGCAATGAGCAGTTCTTC.

Turning to this clone: This sequence is one base from a far larger clone and is likely a read error. The V gene is TRBV7-2, the J gene TRBJ1-2; a weak D match, TRBD1 (5 bases). This CDR3 has 15 residues. V was pared by 5 bases and J by 5 bases, with 18 bases between. In germline, CDR1 is SGHTA, CDR2 FQGNSA. The CDR3 coding sequence is TGTGCCAGCAGCACCTCAGGGATGAAAGGGTATGGCTACACCTTC. It is translated as CASSTSGMKGYGYTF.

The rearrangement joins TRBV4-3 to TRBJ1-5; 9 nucleotides agree with TRBD1. Trimming cost V 0 bases and J 1 base; bases outside gene matches: 13. The germline V gene encodes CDR1 LGHNA and CDR2 YSLEER. This CDR3 region has 20 residues. CDR3 coding DNA: TGCGCCAGCAGCCAAGACCTTATAACAGGGGGCGCAGGAAGCAATCAGCCCCAGCATTTT. Translating gives CASSQDLITGGAGSNQPQHF.

This clone was found a few times. The chain carries TRBV2 and TRBJ2-2; D gene unclear. This CDR3 comprises 11 residues. Trimming left V 4 bases short and J 7 bases short, with 4 bases between. Germline CDR1 is SNHLY and CDR2 is FYNNEI. CDR3 sequence: CASSVHGELFF. Written as DNA, the CDR3 is TGTGCCAGCAGTGTCCACGGGGAGCTGTTTTTT.

This chain links TRBV9 with TRBJ2-7; a weak D match, TRBD2 (5 bases). CDR1 is SGDLS, CDR2 YYNGEE, per germline. CDR3 length: 13 amino acids. V lost 4 bases and J lost 4, with 12 bases in between. The CDR3 DNA reads as TGTGCCAGCAGCTCTGGACTGGGGTACGAGCAGTACTTC. Amino acid sequence: CASSSGLGYEQYF.

This chain connects TRBV2 to TRBJ2-7; 9 positions match TRBD1. The CDR3 has 13 residues. The V gene end was trimmed by 9 bases and the J gene end by 1 base; junction bases not matched to a gene: 4. CDR1 is SNHLY, CDR2 FYNNEI, per germline. The CDR3 protein is CARQGARSYEQYF. The CDR3 DNA reads as TGTGCCAGACAGGGGGCGCGGTCCTACGAGCAGTACTTC.

The rearrangement links TRBV5-1 to TRBJ2-1; possibly TRBD2 for D (6 bases). Trimming took 0 bases from V and 6 from J, leaving 16 bases between them. CDR3 size: 16 residues. Looked up from germline, CDR1 is SGHRS and CDR2 is YFSETQ. The CDR3 DNA reads TGCGCCAGCAGCTTGGTCCCCGCGGGGAACCTCAATGAGCAGTTCTTC. Its protein product is CASSLVPAGNLNEQFF.

By sample share, this clone is medium-sized. The rearrangement joins TRBV5-6 to TRBJ1-5; TRBD1 agrees at 10 bases. Germline CDR1 and CDR2: SGHDT and YYEEEE. This CDR3 is 17 amino acids long. After removal of 4 bases from V and 4 bases from J, the junction contained 11 bases not matched to a gene. The CDR3 DNA follows: TGTGCCAGCAGCCGCCGGACAGGGGGTGGAATTAATCAGCCCCAGCATTTT. Translating it yields CASSRRTGGGINQPQHF.

J is TRBJ2-7 and V is TRBV5-4, with 9 bases aligning to TRBD2. The CDR3 totals 14 residues. Trimming removed 4 bases from V and 7 bases from J; junction bases left unmatched: 9. Looked up from germline, CDR1 is SGHNT and CDR2 is YYREEE (reference sequence). CDR3 nucleotides: TGTGCCAGCAGCCCTGTAGCGGGAGTCAGTGAGCAGTACTTC. Protein product: CASSPVAGVSEQYF.

V is TRBV2 and J is TRBJ2-7; 8 nucleotides align to TRBD1. Trimming cost V 6 bases and J 5 bases; bases outside gene matches: 9. The CDR3 length is 14 residues. From germline, CDR1 is SNHLY and CDR2 FYNNEI. CDR3: CASRARQGTNEQYF. The CDR3 DNA reads TGTGCCAGCAGGGCCCGACAGGGGACCAACGAGCAGTACTTC.

J is TRBJ2-5 and V is TRBV5-8, with D perhaps given as TRBD1 or TRBD2 (5 bases each). Trimming left V 3 bases short and J 0 bases short, with 21 bases between. CDR1 SGHTS and CDR2 YDEGEE come from the germline V gene. CDR3 length: 18 amino acids. The CDR3, as DNA: TGTGCCAGCAGCTCCGGGACCGCCAGCAACACGTACCAAGAGACCCAGTACTTC. Translating it yields CASSSGTASNTYQETQYF.